This TCR beta chain was identified in a study of blood T cell repertoires in COVID-19. Unmatched junction bases numbered 3, after V lost 2 bases and J lost 4 bases. Germline CDR1 is MNHEY and CDR2 is SMNVEV (reference sequence). The CDR3 is made up of 15 amino acids. Cohort assignment relied on participant-reported clinical history. All recovered Cohort 3 donors got two negative PCRs, got clearance, or saw symptom resolution. In the source study's methods: For nucleated cells, counts were estimated from reference gene primer amplification. Data came from immunoSEQ multiplex PCR; TCRdb stores just in-frame clones and leaves some out. That table is the source of V, J and clone size, and D and trimming were worked out from the DNA. In the table there are some 250,000 clones, approximately 85% of which are singletons.

The specimen was PBMCs or T cells enriched from blood (not recorded which). The J gene is TRBJ2-7, the V gene TRBV27; 12 bases match TRBD2. The receptor was derived from a woman aged 45-60 years who had recovered from COVID-19. The CDR3 DNA reads as TGTGCCAGCAGTTTACTAGCGGGAGGGTGGTACGAGCAGTACTTC. The encoded protein is CASSLLAGGWYEQYF.